The 32 T cell receptor beta chains in this list originate from one sample, sequenced in a study of blood T cell repertoires in COVID-19. The repertoire was sequenced with immunoSEQ multiplex PCR; TCRdb's copy has only in-frame clones and lacks some. This sample has hundreds of thousands of clones, with 83% found just once. The sequencing input was peripheral blood. Source of these receptors: a woman aged 35 to 49 with active or convalescent COVID-19.

This clone was observed a few times. J is TRBJ2-7 and V is TRBV4-2; TRBD2 aligns across 12 bases. Per the germline V gene, CDR1 is LGHNA and CDR2 is YNFKEQ. V shed 4 bases and J 3 bases; nucleotides not matched to a gene: 4. This CDR3 comprises 15 residues. DNA of the CDR3: TGTGCCAGCAGCCGACTAGCGGGGGATAACTACGAGCAGTACTTC. Translated: CASSRLAGDNYEQYF.

The chain recombines TRBV19 with TRBJ2-3, with D possibly being TRBD1 (5 bases). CDR1 is LNHDA, CDR2 SQIVND, per germline (reference sequence). V was pared by 1 base and J by 3 bases, with 5 bases between. The CDR3 is 13 residues long. The CDR3 spells CASSIGTTDTQYF. DNA of the CDR3: TGTGCCAGTAGTATAGGGACAACAGATACGCAGTATTTT. Using reference TRBV19 and TRBJ2-3 for the parts outside the CDR3, the full variable domain is DGGITQSPKYLFRKEGQNVTLSCEQNLNHDAMYWYRQDPGQGLRLIYYSQIVNDFQKGDIAEGYSVSREKKESFPLTVTSAQKNPTAFYLCASSIGTTDTQYFGPGTRLTVL.

The chain recombines TRBV11-3 with TRBJ1-2; D ambiguous. The CDR3 contains 15 residues. The germline gives CDR1 SGHNT, CDR2 YENEEA. Deletions cut 7 bases from V and 5 bases from J, with 20 bases between. In DNA, the CDR3 is TGTGCCAGCACCGAGAGGAGCATTAACTCTTATGGCTACACCTTC. Its translation: CASTERSINSYGYTF.

The chain recombines TRBV4-1 with TRBJ2-1; D gene unclear. Trimming left V 4 bases short and J 10 bases short, with 11 bases between. The CDR3 sequence is 12 residues long. CDR1 and CDR2 from the germline V gene are MGHRA and YSYEKL. The DNA of the CDR3 is TGCGCCAGCAGCCCCATTTACGGGGAGCAGTTCTTC. Amino acids: CASSPIYGEQFF.

The chain recombines TRBV27 with TRBJ2-1, with a tentative D call TRBD2 (6 bases). V lost 10 bases and J lost 1, with 17 bases in between. There are 15 residues in the CDR3. CDR1 and CDR2 (germline): MNHEY, SMNVEV (reference sequence). This CDR3 is CAISRGTTSYNEQFF. The DNA of the CDR3 is TGTGCCATCTCCCGGGGGACCACGTCCTACAATGAGCAGTTCTTC.

The chain employs TRBV12-3 or TRBV12-4 and TRBJ1-1; TRBD1 is a possible D gene (6 bases). CDR3 length: 13 amino acids. Deletions cut 7 bases from V and 3 bases from J, with 12 bases between. This chain's CDR3 is CASKGESDTEAFF. The CDR3 nucleotides read TGTGCCAGCAAGGGGGAATCGGACACTGAAGCTTTCTTT.

The gene calls are TRBV9 and TRBJ2-2, with TRBD1 as a possible D gene (8 bases). The V and J ends lost 3 bases and 1 base respectively, with 19 bases between them. CDR1 is SGDLS, CDR2 YYNGEE, per germline. The CDR3 has 18 residues. CDR3 in DNA: TGTGCCAGCAGCGCCCGAGACAGGGGAGGGGGGAACACCGGGGAGCTGTTTTTT. Translating it yields CASSARDRGGGNTGELFF. Variable domain in full (rest from reference TRBV9 and TRBJ2-2): DSGVTQTPKHLITATGQRVTLRCSPRSGDLSVYWYQQSLDQGLQFLIQYYNGEERAKGNILERFSAQQFPDLHSELNLSSLELGDSALYFCASSARDRGGGNTGELFFGEGSRLTVL.

The chain is built from TRBV27 and TRBJ2-3; TRBD2 might be the D (6 bases). Germline V gene lookup returns CDR1 MNHEY and CDR2 SMNVEV (reference sequence). The CDR3 spans 13 residues. The V end lost 3 bases, the J end lost 6 bases, and 10 bases lay between the germline ends. The CDR3 sequence: CASSFRDFDTQYF. CDR3 DNA: TGTGCCAGCAGTTTCCGGGACTTCGATACGCAGTATTTT.

The chain is built from TRBV14 and TRBJ2-3; D may be TRBD1 (5 bases). The CDR3 loop spans 18 amino acids. V gave up 4 bases and J gave up 1 base, with 21 bases separating them. The germline V gene encodes CDR1 SGHDN and CDR2 FVKESK. The CDR3 DNA sequence: TGTGCCAGCAGCCCTAAAGGGTGGTGGGGCTTAGGCACAGATACGCAGTATTTT. Its protein is CASSPKGWWGLGTDTQYF.

The V and J genes are TRBV27 and TRBJ1-6; D not certain. The V end was cut by 3 bases, the J end by 8 bases, with 11 bases between. The CDR3 length is 14 residues. Per the germline V gene, CDR1 is MNHEY and CDR2 is SMNVEV (reference sequence). The CDR3 DNA reads as TGTGCCAGCAGTTTCAAGGGCGGGGATTCACCCCTCCACTTT. Its translation: CASSFKGGDSPLHF.

The genes are TRBV19 and TRBJ1-2, with D uncertain. Germline V gene data show CDR1 as LNHDA and CDR2 as SQIVND (reference sequence). Trimming stripped 3 bases from V and 4 bases from J, with 15 bases between. The CDR3 spans 15 residues. The CDR3 DNA reads as TGTGCCAGTAGTATGGAGAGGGATGGTAGCTATGGCTACACCTTC. Translated, it gives CASSMERDGSYGYTF.

V gene TRBV2 combines with J gene TRBJ1-2; 7 bases map to TRBD1. The CDR3 covers 14 residues. CDR1 is SNHLY, CDR2 FYNNEI, per germline. V was pared by 7 bases and J by 4 bases, with 9 bases of the junction left unmatched. The CDR3 DNA sequence: TGTGCCAGCAACATAGACAGGGCGGGCTATGGCTACACCTTC. It specifies CASNIDRAGYGYTF.

This chain joins TRBV6-1 and TRBJ1-1, with D tentatively TRBD1 (6 bases). The CDR3 length is 14 residues. Germline V gene data show CDR1 as MNHNS and CDR2 as SASEGT. The ends were cut back, 1 base at V and 6 bases at J, with 12 bases in the middle. CDR3 sequence (DNA): TGTGCCAGCAGTGAAGGTACAGGGACCCCTGAAGCTTTCTTT. Residues: CASSEGTGTPEAFF.

The V call is TRBV12-3 or TRBV12-4, the J call TRBJ1-5, with a possible D match to TRBD1 (6 bases). The CDR3 has 13 residues. Deletions cut 6 bases from V and 4 bases from J, with 10 bases between. The CDR3 loop reads CASSSDRNQPQHF. The DNA of the CDR3 is TGTGCCAGCAGCTCCGACAGGAATCAGCCCCAGCATTTT.

V and J are TRBV7-3 and TRBJ1-5; the D is unclear. The CDR3 totals 13 residues. Germline V gene data show CDR1 as SGHTA and CDR2 as FQGTGA. V was trimmed by 1 base and J by 10 bases, leaving 11 bases between them. For the CDR3, the DNA is TGTGCCAGCAGCTTAAGAATAGATGCCCCCCAGCATTTT. Translation: CASSLRIDAPQHF.

This clone was detected many times. J is TRBJ2-7 and V is TRBV9; TRBD2 agrees at 7 bases. Trimming at V came to 0 bases and at J to 1 base, leaving 7 bases not matched to a gene. This CDR3 has 16 amino acids. Germline CDR1 and CDR2: SGDLS and YYNGEE. In DNA form, the CDR3 reads TGTGCCAGCAGCGTAGAAGGTGCGGGAGCATCCTACGAGCAGTACTTC. This gives the protein CASSVEGAGASYEQYF.

The genes are TRBV7-9 and TRBJ1-6, with D tentatively TRBD1 (5 bases). The CDR3 spans 15 residues. In germline, CDR1 is SEHNR, CDR2 FQNEAQ (reference sequence). V was clipped by 1 base and J by 7 bases, with 11 bases between them. CDR3 nucleotide sequence: TGTGCCAGCAGCTTAGGTGCCAGGGAAAATTCACCCCTCCACTTT. It is translated as CASSLGARENSPLHF.

This clone was seen a handful of times. V gene TRBV28 combines with J gene TRBJ2-5, with D uncertain. This CDR3 has 14 residues. V was clipped by 5 bases and J by 4 bases, with 14 bases between them. Germline loops: CDR1 MDHEN, CDR2 SYDVKM. CDR3 in amino acids: CASSVPFRGETQYF. The CDR3 nucleotides are TGTGCCAGCAGTGTCCCTTTCCGCGGAGAGACCCAGTACTTC.

The chain links TRBV7-2 to TRBJ2-7, with unresolved D. This CDR3 is built from 14 residues. Germline-derived CDR1 and CDR2 are SGHTA and FQGNSA. The ends were cut back, 5 bases at V and 3 bases at J, with 14 bases in the middle. The CDR3 coding sequence is TGTGCCAGCAGCGCCCGACACGATCTCTACGAGCAGTACTTC. Translation gives CASSARHDLYEQYF.

The genes are TRBV7-9 and TRBJ2-7; D possibly corresponds to TRBD2 (6 bases). Germline CDR1 SEHNR, CDR2 FQNEAQ (reference sequence). The CDR3 has 12 amino acids. With 6 bases removed from V and 4 bases from J, the gap between germline ends came to 10 bases. The CDR3, as DNA: TGTGCCAGCAGTCGACTAGATTACGAGCAGTACTTC. Translation: CASSRLDYEQYF.

The sample holds one count of this clone. The gene calls are TRBV10-3 and TRBJ1-1; D may be TRBD1 (5 bases). This CDR3 has 13 amino acids. V lost 6 bases and J 7 bases, leaving 15 bases between the germline ends. From germline, CDR1 is ENHRY and CDR2 SYGVKD. The CDR3 reads CAISRGSDYEAFF. In DNA form, the CDR3 reads TGTGCCATCAGCCGGGGGTCAGACTATGAAGCTTTCTTT.

This chain joins TRBV19 and TRBJ1-5, with a possible D match to TRBD1 (5 bases). CDR3 size: 15 residues. Germline V CDR1 and CDR2: LNHDA, SQIVND (reference sequence). With 0 bases removed from V and 6 bases from J, the gap between germline ends came to 12 bases. The CDR3 loop is CASSIDGGGSQPQHF. As DNA, the CDR3 is TGTGCCAGTAGTATAGATGGGGGGGGAAGTCAGCCCCAGCATTTT.

The V gene is TRBV27, the J gene TRBJ1-1; D not resolved. The CDR3 is 13 amino acids. The germline gives CDR1 MNHEY, CDR2 SMNVEV (reference sequence). Trimming cost V 8 bases and J 4 bases, with 14 bases left between them. The CDR3 nucleotides read TGTGCCAGCCGCGGCTTCGGGGTCACTGAAGCTTTCTTT. Its translation is CASRGFGVTEAFF.

The rearrangement joins TRBV7-2 to TRBJ1-5; no clear D. The CDR3 contains 12 residues. The germline V gene has CDR1 SGHTA and CDR2 FQGNSA. The V gene lost 5 bases and the J gene lost 9 bases, with 11 bases spanning the gap. DNA for the CDR3: TGTGCCAGCAGCCTAAACGTCGGGCCCCAGCATTTT. The encoded protein is CASSLNVGPQHF.

J is TRBJ1-2 and V is TRBV18, with 7 bases identical to TRBD1. The V gene end was trimmed by 2 bases and the J gene end by 6 bases; junction bases not matched to a gene: 9. This CDR3 has 15 residues. The V gene's germline CDR1 is KGHSH and CDR2 LQKENI. The CDR3 DNA reads as TGTGCCAGCTCACCATCACTTCAGGGGGTCGATGGCTACACCTTC. This codes for CASSPSLQGVDGYTF.

The chain combines TRBV29-1 with TRBJ2-7; TRBD1 matches 10 bases. Germline V lookup: CDR1 SQVTM, CDR2 ANQGSEA. V lost 7 bases to trimming and J lost 4 bases; unmatched junction nucleotides: 7. This CDR3 is built from 13 residues. In DNA form, the CDR3 reads TGCAGCGCGAGACAGGGGGCCAATTACGAGCAGTACTTC. Translation: CSARQGANYEQYF.

The chain has TRBV28 and TRBJ2-7, with TRBD2 as a possible D gene (6 bases). V was cut by 3 bases and J by 3 bases, with 12 bases left in between. This CDR3 is 14 amino acids long. CDR1 MDHEN and CDR2 SYDVKM come from the germline V gene. CDR3 in DNA: TGTGCCAGCAGTTTTTCGGGAGTCGGCTACGAGCAGTACTTC. It yields the protein CASSFSGVGYEQYF.

The chain uses TRBV24-1 and TRBJ2-1; D is possibly TRBD2 (6 bases). This CDR3 spans 15 amino acids. Trimming cost V 4 bases and J 5 bases, with 14 bases left between them. Germline V CDR1 and CDR2: KGHDR, SFDVKD. The CDR3 bases are TGTGCCACCAGTGAACTCGCAGGGACTGACAATGAGCAGTTCTTC. Protein product: CATSELAGTDNEQFF.

The chain links TRBV7-8 to TRBJ1-2, with 9 bases matching TRBD1. V shed 5 bases and J 3 bases; nucleotides not matched to a gene: 10. The CDR3 spans 16 residues. Germline CDR1 SGHVS, CDR2 FQNEAQ. CDR3 region: CASSIKRTGVDYGYTF. For the CDR3, the DNA is TGTGCCAGCAGCATAAAAAGGACAGGGGTAGACTATGGCTACACCTTC.

This chain connects TRBV28 to TRBJ2-1; 9 bases align to TRBD1. V was clipped by 8 bases and J by 5 bases; unmatched bases: 7. Per germline, CDR1 MDHEN and CDR2 SYDVKM. The CDR3 spans 14 residues. The CDR3 DNA reads as TGTGCCAGCCCGCCGACAGGGGGAAACAATGAGCAGTTCTTC. This encodes CASPPTGGNNEQFF.

The rearrangement uses TRBV18 and TRBJ2-7; TRBD2 aligns across 8 bases. This CDR3 has 13 amino acids. Unmatched junction bases numbered 4, after V lost 6 bases and J lost 3 bases. Germline CDR1 reads KGHSH; CDR2 reads LQKENI. The CDR3 sequence is CASSFGGGYEQYF. The CDR3 DNA is TGTGCCAGCTCCTTCGGGGGGGGCTACGAGCAGTACTTC.

The chain uses TRBV27 and TRBJ2-1; maybe TRBD1 (6 bases). Germline V gene lookup returns CDR1 MNHEY and CDR2 SMNVEV (reference sequence). The CDR3 runs 15 residues. Trimming pared 4 bases from V and 5 bases from J, leaving 15 bases between. DNA of the CDR3: TGTGCCAGCAGTTCGACGGTTAAGGGGGACAATGAGCAGTTCTTC. Translation gives CASSSTVKGDNEQFF.